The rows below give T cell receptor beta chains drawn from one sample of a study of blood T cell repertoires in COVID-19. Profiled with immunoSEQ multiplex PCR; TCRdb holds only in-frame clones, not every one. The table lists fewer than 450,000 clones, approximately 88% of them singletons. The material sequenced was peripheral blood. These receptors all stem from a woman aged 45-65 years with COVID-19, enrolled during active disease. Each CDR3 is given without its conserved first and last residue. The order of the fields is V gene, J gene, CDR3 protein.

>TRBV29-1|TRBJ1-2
SVETVNYGYT
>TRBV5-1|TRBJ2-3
ASKIGTHNTDTQY
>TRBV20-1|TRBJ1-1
SAISTAEAF
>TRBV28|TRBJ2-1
ASRLTGQREQF
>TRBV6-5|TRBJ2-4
ASSPVRGPKNIQY
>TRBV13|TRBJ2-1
ASSLSRTALHNEQF
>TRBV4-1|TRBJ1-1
ASSQARTGRTEAF
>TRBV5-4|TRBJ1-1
ASSPPTRSNTEAF
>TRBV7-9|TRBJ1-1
ASSLETVSLAGAF
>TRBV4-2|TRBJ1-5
ASSQAAAALDQPQH
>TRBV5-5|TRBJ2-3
ASSGTGGSIDTQY
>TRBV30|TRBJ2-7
AWIPGASYEQY